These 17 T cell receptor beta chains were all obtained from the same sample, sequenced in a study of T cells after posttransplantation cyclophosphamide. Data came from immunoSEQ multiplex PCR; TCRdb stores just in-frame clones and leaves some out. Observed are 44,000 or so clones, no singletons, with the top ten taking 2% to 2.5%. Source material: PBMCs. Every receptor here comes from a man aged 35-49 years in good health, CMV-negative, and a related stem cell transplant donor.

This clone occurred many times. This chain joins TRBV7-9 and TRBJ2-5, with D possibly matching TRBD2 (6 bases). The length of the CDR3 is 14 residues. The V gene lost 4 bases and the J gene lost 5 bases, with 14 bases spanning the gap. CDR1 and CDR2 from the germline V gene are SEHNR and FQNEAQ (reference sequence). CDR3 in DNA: TGTGCCAGCAGCTCGCGACTTGGGGGGGAGACCCAGTACTTC. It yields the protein CASSSRLGGETQYF.

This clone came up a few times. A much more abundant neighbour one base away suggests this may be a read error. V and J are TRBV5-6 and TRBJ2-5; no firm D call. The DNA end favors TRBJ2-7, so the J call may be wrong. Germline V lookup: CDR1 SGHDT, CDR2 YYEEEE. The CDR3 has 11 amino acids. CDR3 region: CASSQSYEQYF. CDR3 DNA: TGTGCCAGCAGCCAATCCTACGAGCAGTACTTC.

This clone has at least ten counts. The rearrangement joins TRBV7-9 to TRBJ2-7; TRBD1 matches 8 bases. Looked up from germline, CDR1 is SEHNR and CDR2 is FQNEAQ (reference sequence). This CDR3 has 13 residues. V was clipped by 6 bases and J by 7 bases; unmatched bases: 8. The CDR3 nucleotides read TGTGCCAGCAGACCGACAGGGGCGGAAGAGCAGTACTTC. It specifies CASRPTGAEEQYF.

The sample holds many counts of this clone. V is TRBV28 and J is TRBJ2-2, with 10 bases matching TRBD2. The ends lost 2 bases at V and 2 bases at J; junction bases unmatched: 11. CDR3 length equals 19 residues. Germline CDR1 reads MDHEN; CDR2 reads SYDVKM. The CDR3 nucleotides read TGTGCCAGCAGTTTAATTGGCCTAGCGGGAGCGCCAAACACCGGGGAGCTGTTTTTT. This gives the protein CASSLIGLAGAPNTGELFF.

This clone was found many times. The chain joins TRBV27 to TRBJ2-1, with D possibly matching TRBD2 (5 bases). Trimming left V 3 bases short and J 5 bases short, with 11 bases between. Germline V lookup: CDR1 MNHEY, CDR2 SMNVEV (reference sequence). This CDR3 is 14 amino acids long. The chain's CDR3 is CASSLAGPNNEQFF. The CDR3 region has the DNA TGTGCCAGCAGTTTGGCGGGTCCTAACAATGAGCAGTTCTTC.

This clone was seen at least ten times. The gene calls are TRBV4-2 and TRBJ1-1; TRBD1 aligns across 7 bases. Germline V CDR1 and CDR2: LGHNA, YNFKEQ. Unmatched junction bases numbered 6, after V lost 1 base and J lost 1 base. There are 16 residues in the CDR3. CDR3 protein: CASSQVYTGANTEAFF. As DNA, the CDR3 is TGTGCCAGCAGCCAAGTATATACAGGGGCGAACACTGAAGCTTTCTTT.

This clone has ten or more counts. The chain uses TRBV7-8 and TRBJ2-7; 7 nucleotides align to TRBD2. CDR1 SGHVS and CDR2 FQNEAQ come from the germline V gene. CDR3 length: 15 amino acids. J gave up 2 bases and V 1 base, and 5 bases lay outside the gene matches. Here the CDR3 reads CASSLGAGATYEQYF. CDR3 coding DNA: TGTGCCAGCAGCTTAGGTGCGGGAGCCACCTACGAGCAGTACTTC.

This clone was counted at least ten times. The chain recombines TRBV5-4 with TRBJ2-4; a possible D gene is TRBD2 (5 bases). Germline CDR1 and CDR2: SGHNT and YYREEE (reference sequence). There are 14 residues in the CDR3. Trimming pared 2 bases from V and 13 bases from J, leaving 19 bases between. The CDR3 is CASSLFGDHPTQYF. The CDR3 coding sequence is TGTGCCAGCAGCTTATTCGGGGATCACCCTACCCAGTACTTC.

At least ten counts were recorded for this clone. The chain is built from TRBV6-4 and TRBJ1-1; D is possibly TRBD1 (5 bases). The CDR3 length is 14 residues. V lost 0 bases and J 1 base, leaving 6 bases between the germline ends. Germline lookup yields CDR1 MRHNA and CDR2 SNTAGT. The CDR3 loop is CASSDSDRNTEAFF. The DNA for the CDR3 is TGTGCCAGCAGTGACTCCGACAGGAACACTGAAGCTTTCTTT.

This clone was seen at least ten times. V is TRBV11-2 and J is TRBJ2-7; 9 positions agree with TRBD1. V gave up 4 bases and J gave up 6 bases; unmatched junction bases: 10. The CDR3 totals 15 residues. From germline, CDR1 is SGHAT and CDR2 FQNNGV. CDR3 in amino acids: CASSSNPGTGSEQYF. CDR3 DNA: TGTGCCAGCAGCTCGAATCCCGGGACAGGGAGCGAGCAGTACTTC.

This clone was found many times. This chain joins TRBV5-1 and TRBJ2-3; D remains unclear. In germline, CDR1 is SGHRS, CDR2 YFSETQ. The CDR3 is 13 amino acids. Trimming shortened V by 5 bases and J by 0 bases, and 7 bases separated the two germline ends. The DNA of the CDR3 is TGCGCCAGCAGTCCAATTAGCACAGATACGCAGTATTTT. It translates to CASSPISTDTQYF.

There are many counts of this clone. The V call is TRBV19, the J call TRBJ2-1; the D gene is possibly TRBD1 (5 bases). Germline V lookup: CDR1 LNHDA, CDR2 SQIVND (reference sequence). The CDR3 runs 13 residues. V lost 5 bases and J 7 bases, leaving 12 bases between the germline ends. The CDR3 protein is CASSVGRRNEQFF. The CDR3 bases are TGTGCCAGTAGTGTGGGGCGGCGGAATGAGCAGTTCTTC. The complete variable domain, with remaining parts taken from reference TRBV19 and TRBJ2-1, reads DGGITQSPKYLFRKEGQNVTLSCEQNLNHDAMYWYRQDPGQGLRLIYYSQIVNDFQKGDIAEGYSVSREKKESFPLTVTSAQKNPTAFYLCASSVGRRNEQFFGPGTRLTVL.

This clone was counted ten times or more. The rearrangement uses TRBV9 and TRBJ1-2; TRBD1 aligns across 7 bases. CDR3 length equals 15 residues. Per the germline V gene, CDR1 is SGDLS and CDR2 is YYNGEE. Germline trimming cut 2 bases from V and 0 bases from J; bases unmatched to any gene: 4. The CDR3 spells CASSVRGGSNYGYTF. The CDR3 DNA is TGTGCCAGCAGCGTTAGAGGGGGCTCTAACTATGGCTACACCTTC.

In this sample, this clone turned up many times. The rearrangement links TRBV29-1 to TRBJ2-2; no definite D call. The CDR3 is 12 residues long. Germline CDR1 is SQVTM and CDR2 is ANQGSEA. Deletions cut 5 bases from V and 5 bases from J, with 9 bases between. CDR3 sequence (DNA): TGCAGCGTTATGGTCCGGACCGGGGAGCTGTTTTTT. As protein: CSVMVRTGELFF.

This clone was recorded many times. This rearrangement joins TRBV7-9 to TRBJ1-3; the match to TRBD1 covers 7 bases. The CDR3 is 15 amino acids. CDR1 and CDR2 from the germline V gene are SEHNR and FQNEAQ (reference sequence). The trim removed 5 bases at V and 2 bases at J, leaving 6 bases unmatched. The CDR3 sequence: CASSARTGAGNTIYF. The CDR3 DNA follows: TGTGCCAGCAGCGCCCGAACAGGGGCTGGAAACACCATATATTTT.

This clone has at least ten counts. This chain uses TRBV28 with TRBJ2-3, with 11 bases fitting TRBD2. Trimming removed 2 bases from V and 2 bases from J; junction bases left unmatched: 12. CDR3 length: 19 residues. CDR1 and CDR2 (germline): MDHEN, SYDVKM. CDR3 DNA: TGTGCCAGCAGTTTAAGTGGAACTAGCGGGAGAACACCCACAGATACGCAGTATTTT. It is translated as CASSLSGTSGRTPTDTQYF.

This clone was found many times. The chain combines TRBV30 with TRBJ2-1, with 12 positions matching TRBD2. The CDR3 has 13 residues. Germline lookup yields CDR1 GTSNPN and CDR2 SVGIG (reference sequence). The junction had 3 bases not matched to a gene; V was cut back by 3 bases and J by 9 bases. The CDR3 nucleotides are TGTGCCTGGAGGCTAGCGGGAGGGGGTGAGCAGTTCTTC. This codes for CAWRLAGGGEQFF.